The 8 T cell receptor beta chains reported below all come from one sample, sequenced in a study of shared clonotypes between healthy human individuals. Naive CD8 cells lacked CD45RO, underwent positive selection for CCR7 and left out terminally differentiated effector memory CD45RA+ cells. Produced via immunoSEQ multiplex PCR; TCRdb's table is partial and in-frame only. Among over 2,000,000 clones, around 95% were seen once, and the ten largest hold under 2%. What was sequenced was naive CD8+ T cells from PBMCs. These receptors originate from a man aged 18 to 30 in good health. Some clones in this sample may be carry-over from other donors' samples.

The chain employs TRBV7-9 and TRBJ2-5; the D gene is possibly TRBD2 (7 bases). Germline CDR1 SEHNR, CDR2 FQNEAQ (reference sequence). V lost 4 bases to trimming and J lost 3 bases, with 12 bases between them. The CDR3 totals 14 residues. In DNA form, the CDR3 reads TGTGCCAGCAGCTGGGCGGGGGCTGAAGAGACCCAGTACTTC. Translation gives CASSWAGAEETQYF.

About this clone: The sample holds other DNA sequences that translate to the same CDR3. V and J are TRBV27 and TRBJ2-7; the D gene is possibly TRBD2 (7 bases). CDR3 length: 14 residues. The germline V gene encodes CDR1 MNHEY and CDR2 SMNVEV (reference sequence). Between the trimmed V and J ends, which lost 3 bases and 2 bases, there was a span of 11 bases. In nucleotides, the CDR3 is TGTGCCAGCAGTTTCGGCGGGGGCCCCTACGAGCAGTACTTC. Translation: CASSFGGGPYEQYF.

The chain combines TRBV6-1 with TRBJ1-1, with unresolved D. Looked up from germline, CDR1 is MNHNS and CDR2 is SASEGT. V was cut by 2 bases and J by 4 bases, with 8 bases left in between. The CDR3 contains 13 residues. CDR3 sequence (DNA): TGTGCCAGCAGTGAAATGGGGAGCACTGAAGCTTTCTTT. Protein sequence: CASSEMGSTEAFF.

The V and J genes are TRBV7-2 and TRBJ2-1; 7 nucleotides align to TRBD2. Germline V gene lookup returns CDR1 SGHTA and CDR2 FQGNSA. Germline trimming cut 0 bases from V and 12 bases from J; bases unmatched to any gene: 11. The CDR3 consists of 15 residues. The CDR3 protein is CASSLAWASGIVQFF. The CDR3 region has the DNA TGTGCCAGCAGCTTAGCTTGGGCTAGCGGAATCGTGCAGTTCTTC.

The genes are TRBV5-1 and TRBJ1-1; the match to TRBD1 covers 9 bases. The CDR3 contains 12 residues. The trim removed 2 bases at V and 10 bases at J, leaving 3 bases unmatched. Germline-derived CDR1 and CDR2 are SGHRS and YFSETQ. CDR3 residues: CASSLPDRGAFF. The CDR3, as DNA: TGCGCCAGCAGCTTACCGGACAGGGGAGCTTTCTTT.

CDR3 coding DNA: TGTGCCAGCAGCGTACTAGCGGGAGGGACAAATGAGCAGTTCTTC. It codes for CASSVLAGGTNEQFF. The J gene is TRBJ2-1, the V gene TRBV2; 13 bases are shared with TRBD2. The V segment lost 6 bases and the J segment 7 bases; nucleotides outside the gene matches: 6. CDR3 size: 15 residues. Looked up from germline, CDR1 is SNHLY and CDR2 is FYNNEI.

In this sample, this clone turned up once. The CDR3 is CASSQFGQTNEKLFF. The CDR3 bases are TGTGCCAGCAGCCAATTCGGACAGACTAATGAAAAACTGTTTTTT. The chain has TRBV27 and TRBJ1-4; possible D gene TRBD1, 6 bases. V lost 6 bases and J 2 bases, leaving 13 bases between the germline ends. Germline CDR1 and CDR2: MNHEY and SMNVEV (reference sequence). The CDR3 length is 15 residues.

This clone was recorded only once. This chain joins TRBV28 and TRBJ1-4; D not resolved. The CDR3 is 16 residues long. CDR1 is MDHEN, CDR2 SYDVKM, per germline. Trimming removed 5 bases at V and 0 bases at J, with 13 bases between. CDR3 DNA: TGTGCCAGCAGTACCCCTGACGAAGCAACTAATGAAAAACTGTTTTTT. Protein product: CASSTPDEATNEKLFF.